The clone carrying this TCR beta chain was detected ten times or more. This CDR3 has 10 residues. V was trimmed by 2 bases and J by 10 bases, leaving 3 bases between them. Germline CDR1 and CDR2: MNHNS and SASEGT. One entry per CDR3 protein, called by TCRdb with MiXCR from the 5' RACE reads. The sample consists of about 29,000 distinct CDR3 sequences, about 12% of them appearing once. The entry originates in a study of neurological immune-mediated disorders. V and J are TRBV6-1 and TRBJ2-1; no clear D. Material: PBMCs. The clonotype was recovered from a woman aged 55-70 years in good health. The CDR3 reads CASSEKEQFF. In DNA, the CDR3 is TGTGCCAGCAGTGAAAAGGAGCAGTTCTTC.